This record concerns one T cell receptor (beta chain) sequence. This table comes from immunoSEQ multiplex PCR, and its TCRdb copy is limited to in-frame clones, with some not included. The sample carries fewer than 200,000 clones, 75% to 80% recorded once. The record originates from a study of blood T cell repertoires in COVID-19. The ends were cut back, 2 bases at V and 0 bases at J, with 14 bases in the middle. Germline V gene lookup returns CDR1 KGHSH and CDR2 LQKENI. The CDR3 has 16 amino acids. Sequenced sample: peripheral blood. J is TRBJ2-7 and V is TRBV18; tentative D call: TRBD2 (5 bases). The sequence came from a woman between 70 and 85 years old with acute or convalescent COVID-19. This chain's CDR3 is CASSPNSAVSSYEQYF. The DNA for the CDR3 is TGTGCCAGCTCACCAAATAGCGCCGTAAGCTCCTACGAGCAGTACTTC. Drawing the rest from reference TRBV18 and TRBJ2-7, the complete variable domain is NAGVMQNPRHLVRRRGQEARLRCSPMKGHSHVYWYRQLPEEGLKFMVYLQKENIIDESGMPKERFSAEFPKEGPSILRIQQVVRGDSAAYFCASSPNSAVSSYEQYFGPGTRLTVT.